These T cell receptor beta chains were read from a single sample in a study of identical twins. TCRdb ran MiXCR on the 5' RACE reads and lists one entry per CDR3 protein. The sample contains about 790,000 distinct CDR3 sequences, roughly 18% of which appear only once. The same sample was also studied in work on T cells expressing NK-cell markers.

The material sequenced was PBMCs. These receptors originate from a young woman in good health. Both conserved end residues are part of each CDR3. Each record gives: D gene, clone size, J gene, V gene, CDR3 protein, CDR3 DNA. A D gene is named only where the DNA matches it firmly. For some rows the clone size is stated as once, few or many, or as a class when expanded; others skip it.

D: NA
size: NA
J: TRBJ1-4
V: TRBV20-1
CDR3: CSATDGGEKLFF
DNA: TGCAGTGCTACGGACGGGGGTGAAAAACTGTTTTTT

D: TRBD1
size: few
J: TRBJ1-2
V: TRBV7-9
CDR3: CASSSGQGWNYGYTF
DNA: TGTGCCAGCAGCTCCGGACAGGGCTGGAACTATGGCTACACCTTC

D: NA
size: NA
J: TRBJ1-6
V: TRBV7-2
CDR3: CASSLSKSGSPLHF
DNA: TGTGCCAGCAGCCTTTCCAAGTCGGGGTCACCCCTCCACTTT

D: TRBD2
size: few
J: TRBJ2-2
V: TRBV7-3
CDR3: CASSFMGLANTGELFF
DNA: TGTGCCAGCAGCTTCATGGGACTAGCAAACACCGGGGAGCTGTTTTTT

D: TRBD2
size: NA
J: TRBJ2-2
V: TRBV9
CDR3: CASSPPGLAVTGELFF
DNA: TGTGCCAGCAGCCCCCCCGGACTAGCGGTTACCGGGGAGCTGTTTTTT

D: TRBD2
size: few
J: TRBJ2-7
V: TRBV7-9
CDR3: CASSSLSGAYEQYF
DNA: TGTGCCAGCAGCTCCCTTAGCGGGGCCTACGAGCAGTACTTC

D: TRBD2
size: many
J: TRBJ2-1
V: TRBV7-2
CDR3: CASSSRLAGNYNEQFF
DNA: TGTGCCAGCAGCTCCCGGCTAGCGGGGAACTACAATGAGCAGTTCTTC

D: TRBD2
size: few
J: TRBJ2-5
V: TRBV20-1
CDR3: CSAKTSGGQETQYF
DNA: TGCAGTGCCAAGACTAGCGGGGGGCAAGAGACCCAGTACTTC

D: NA
size: few
J: TRBJ2-3
V: TRBV12-3/TRBV12-4
CDR3: CASSYPRATDTQYF
DNA: TGTGCCAGCAGTTACCCGCGGGCCACAGATACGCAGTATTTT

D: NA
size: NA
J: TRBJ2-7
V: TRBV29-1
CDR3: CSVVSGTSYEQYF
DNA: TGCAGCGTCGTTTCCGGGACCTCCTACGAGCAGTACTTC

D: NA
size: many
J: TRBJ2-5
V: TRBV7-2
CDR3: CASSPWETQYF
DNA: TGTGCCAGCAGCCCGTGGGAGACCCAGTACTTC

D: NA
size: few
J: TRBJ2-3
V: TRBV10-3
CDR3: CAISERAELTDTQYF
DNA: TGTGCCATCAGTGAGAGGGCGGAGCTCACAGATACGCAGTATTTT

D: NA
size: few
J: TRBJ2-3
V: TRBV6-2/TRBV6-3
CDR3: CASNWVFTDTQYF
DNA: TGTGCCAGCAATTGGGTCTTCACAGATACGCAGTATTTT

D: NA
size: NA
J: TRBJ2-3
V: TRBV3-1
CDR3: CASSQEIGHTDTQYF
DNA: TGTGCCAGCAGCCAAGAAATAGGTCACACAGATACGCAGTATTTT

D: TRBD1
size: NA
J: TRBJ1-2
V: TRBV6-1
CDR3: CASSPPGQGSYGYTF
DNA: TGTGCCAGCAGCCCTCCTGGACAGGGGAGCTATGGCTACACCTTC

D: TRBD2
size: NA
J: TRBJ2-6
V: TRBV6-5
CDR3: CASSLLAGASGANVLTF
DNA: TGTGCCAGCAGCTTACTAGCGGGGGCTTCTGGGGCCAACGTCCTGACTTTC

D: TRBD1
size: few
J: TRBJ1-1
V: TRBV7-2
CDR3: CASSLQGVRNTEAFF
DNA: TGTGCCAGCAGCCTCCAGGGGGTTAGGAACACTGAAGCTTTCTTT

D: NA
size: many
J: TRBJ2-2
V: TRBV20-1
CDR3: CSAGGLAVNTGELFF
DNA: TGCAGTGCTGGGGGGCTAGCGGTGAACACCGGGGAGCTGTTTTTT

D: TRBD2
size: few
J: TRBJ2-3
V: TRBV20-1
CDR3: CSAHRGTSAYISTDTQYF
DNA: TGCAGTGCCCACAGAGGGACTAGCGCGTATATTAGCACAGATACGCAGTATTTT

D: TRBD2
size: few
J: TRBJ2-3
V: TRBV20-1
CDR3: CSARGASGRTTDTQYF
DNA: TGCAGTGCTAGAGGGGCGAGCGGGAGGACGACAGATACGCAGTATTTT

D: NA
size: NA
J: TRBJ1-2
V: TRBV7-9
CDR3: CASSLVFMGGYTF
DNA: TGTGCCAGCAGCTTAGTTTTCATGGGTGGCTACACCTTC

D: NA
size: NA
J: TRBJ1-1
V: TRBV6-2/TRBV6-3
CDR3: CAATGHLNTEAFF
DNA: TGTGCCGCCACGGGACACCTTAACACTGAAGCTTTCTTT

D: NA
size: NA
J: TRBJ2-7
V: TRBV20-1
CDR3: CSAHDGGTYEQYF
DNA: TGCAGTGCTCACGACGGTGGAACCTACGAGCAGTACTTC

D: NA
size: NA
J: TRBJ2-7
V: TRBV7-9
CDR3: CASSLASDAVDEQYF
DNA: TGTGCCAGCAGCCTAGCTTCAGACGCGGTTGACGAGCAGTACTTC

D: NA
size: NA
J: TRBJ1-2
V: TRBV20-1
CDR3: CSAIGRRYGYTF
DNA: TGCAGTGCTATCGGCAGACGATATGGCTACACCTTC

D: TRBD1
size: few
J: TRBJ2-2
V: TRBV12-3/TRBV12-4
CDR3: CASSLRTGSGTGELFF
DNA: TGTGCCAGCAGTTTACGGACAGGGTCGGGCACCGGGGAGCTGTTTTTT

D: NA
size: few
J: TRBJ1-1
V: TRBV7-3
CDR3: CASSSGLGGPTEAFF
DNA: TGTGCCAGCAGCTCAGGTCTAGGGGGGCCGACTGAAGCTTTCTTT

D: NA
size: once
J: TRBJ1-2
V: TRBV18
CDR3: CASSPSGQNYGYTF
DNA: TGTGCCAGCTCACCCTCAGGACAGAACTATGGCTACACCTTC

D: NA
size: NA
J: TRBJ1-1
V: TRBV12-3/TRBV12-4
CDR3: CACRVGNTEAFF
DNA: TGTGCCTGTAGGGTCGGGAACACTGAAGCTTTCTTT

D: NA
size: few
J: TRBJ1-4
V: TRBV7-2
CDR3: CASSLAGAGPEITLFF
DNA: TGTGCCAGCAGCTTAGCGGGTGCGGGGCCTGAAATCACCCTGTTTTTT

D: TRBD2
size: NA
J: TRBJ2-3
V: TRBV7-7
CDR3: CASSLNLAGDTQYF
DNA: TGTGCCAGCAGCTTGAACCTAGCGGGGGATACGCAGTATTTT

D: NA
size: few
J: TRBJ2-7
V: TRBV4-3
CDR3: CASSPRGGRSSYEQYF
DNA: TGCGCCAGCAGCCCGCGTGGGGGTCGGAGCTCCTACGAGCAGTACTTC

D: NA
size: NA
J: TRBJ1-2
V: TRBV9
CDR3: CASSVGRSSAYTF
DNA: TGTGCCAGCAGCGTAGGACGGTCTTCGGCCTACACCTTC

D: NA
size: many
J: TRBJ2-2
V: TRBV12-3/TRBV12-4
CDR3: CASSLTSIGTGELFF
DNA: TGTGCCAGCAGTCTGACTAGTATTGGCACCGGGGAGCTGTTTTTT

D: NA
size: NA
J: TRBJ2-7
V: TRBV10-1
CDR3: CASSAGNTYEQYF
DNA: TGCGCCAGCAGTGCCGGGAACACCTACGAGCAGTACTTC

D: NA
size: many
J: TRBJ2-1
V: TRBV12-3/TRBV12-4
CDR3: CASSYGYEQFF
DNA: TGTGCCAGCAGTTACGGTTATGAGCAGTTCTTC

D: NA
size: NA
J: TRBJ2-3
V: TRBV20-1
CDR3: CSAAPISTDTQYF
DNA: TGCAGTGCAGCCCCGATAAGCACAGATACGCAGTATTTT

D: TRBD1
size: NA
J: TRBJ2-1
V: TRBV9
CDR3: CASSGQGDRLMRNEQFF
DNA: TGTGCCAGCAGCGGTCAGGGGGACAGGCTTATGCGTAATGAGCAGTTCTTC

D: TRBD2
size: NA
J: TRBJ2-1
V: TRBV29-1
CDR3: CSALGRAGGNEQFF
DNA: TGCAGCGCCCTTGGGAGGGCAGGAGGGAATGAGCAGTTCTTC

D: TRBD2
size: NA
J: TRBJ2-1
V: TRBV11-2
CDR3: CASSGLAGGVGEQFF
DNA: TGTGCCAGCAGCGGGCTAGCGGGAGGAGTGGGTGAGCAGTTCTTC

D: NA
size: NA
J: TRBJ2-1
V: TRBV11-1
CDR3: CASSWGSWNNEQFF
DNA: TGTGCCAGCAGCTGGGGGTCGTGGAACAATGAGCAGTTCTTC

D: TRBD2
size: NA
J: TRBJ2-5
V: TRBV3-1
CDR3: CASSQGLSGRAETQYF
DNA: TGTGCCAGCAGCCAAGGCCTTAGCGGGAGAGCGGAGACCCAGTACTTC

D: TRBD2
size: NA
J: TRBJ2-7
V: TRBV6-2/TRBV6-3
CDR3: CASSYSPSGGSSYEQYF
DNA: TGTGCCAGCAGTTACTCACCCAGCGGGGGAAGCTCCTACGAGCAGTACTTC

D: TRBD2
size: NA
J: TRBJ2-7
V: TRBV6-5
CDR3: CASSYSPPRGGRDHEQYF
DNA: TGTGCCAGCAGTTACTCTCCCCCTAGGGGCGGGAGGGACCACGAGCAGTACTTC

D: NA
size: NA
J: TRBJ1-2
V: TRBV2
CDR3: CASYGTLIRYTF
DNA: TGTGCCAGCTATGGGACTCTTATCCGCTACACCTTC

D: NA
size: NA
J: TRBJ2-1
V: TRBV12-3/TRBV12-4
CDR3: CASTFTRGNEQFF
DNA: TGTGCCAGCACCTTTACGAGGGGGAATGAGCAGTTCTTC

D: NA
size: few
J: TRBJ1-3
V: TRBV12-3/TRBV12-4
CDR3: CASSLDGPTGNTIYF
DNA: TGTGCCAGCAGTTTGGACGGCCCAACTGGAAACACCATATATTTT

D: NA
size: NA
J: TRBJ1-1
V: TRBV21-1
CDR3: CASSPPGGVNTEAFF
DNA: TGTGCCAGCAGCCCCCCGGGAGGGGTCAACACTGAAGCTTTCTTT

D: NA
size: many
J: TRBJ1-1
V: TRBV5-1
CDR3: CASSLDSEAFF
DNA: TGCGCCAGCAGCTTGGACAGTGAAGCTTTCTTT